This passage covers 29 T cell receptor beta chains from one sample sequenced in a study of T cell repertoires in cytomegalovirus infection. From the reads, TCRdb called clonotypes with MiXCR, one entry per CDR3 protein. Of hundreds of thousands of distinct CDR3 sequences listed, about 33% were seen once; the top ten hold 15% to 20%. Their antigen targets remain unknown. The sample was cultured PBMCs, taken from culture after CMV antigen stimulation. Receptor source: a human donor in good health (CMV status not recorded). Some clones in this sample may be carry-over from other donors' samples.

The chain uses TRBV7-9 and TRBJ1-1; tentatively, D is TRBD1 (5 bases). V was trimmed by 5 bases and J by 1 base, leaving 23 bases between them. Per the germline V gene, CDR1 is SEHNR and CDR2 is FQNEAQ (reference sequence). The CDR3 loop spans 18 amino acids. The CDR3 DNA reads TGTGCCAGCAGCGCAATTGAGACCGACGGGGGTCAGAACACTGAAGCTTTCTTT. This gives the protein CASSAIETDGGQNTEAFF.

The sample holds many counts of this clonotype. V and J are TRBV7-2 and TRBJ1-6; D gene uncertain. Trimming took 5 bases from V and 10 from J, leaving 9 bases between them. The germline V gene has CDR1 SGHTA and CDR2 FQGNSA. The CDR3 spans 12 residues. The CDR3 coding sequence is TGTGCCAGCAGCGCCCCTGGGTCACCCCTCCACTTT. This gives the protein CASSAPGSPLHF.

This clonotype has a count of ten or more. The chain recombines TRBV7-8 with TRBJ2-2; no clear D gene. The V gene lost 2 bases and the J gene lost 5 bases, with 6 bases spanning the gap. The germline gives CDR1 SGHVS, CDR2 FQNEAQ. This CDR3 is 13 amino acids long. Here the CDR3 DNA reads TGTGCCAGCAGCTTAACGAGGACCGGGGAGCTGTTTTTT. Protein: CASSLTRTGELFF.

This clonotype was observed once. The rearrangement links TRBV20-1 to TRBJ2-4; 8 nucleotides agree with TRBD2. This CDR3 is 16 amino acids long. The germline CDR1 and CDR2 sequences are DFQATT and SNEGSKA (reference sequence). The V segment lost 8 bases and the J segment 8 bases; nucleotides outside the gene matches: 20. The CDR3 loop is CSTHPGGGGDWDIQYF. The CDR3 region has the DNA TGCAGTACTCACCCCGGGGGGGGGGGCGACTGGGACATTCAGTACTTC.

This clonotype was detected only a few times. The J gene is TRBJ1-2, the V gene TRBV11-2; a possible D gene is TRBD1 (5 bases). Trimming left V 3 bases short and J 2 bases short, with 16 bases between. This CDR3 comprises 16 residues. CDR1 is SGHAT and CDR2 is FQNNGV in the germline V gene. The CDR3 nucleotides are TGTGCCAGCAGCTTGCCAACCTATAGACAGAACTATGGCTACACCTTC. Translating it yields CASSLPTYRQNYGYTF.

The rearrangement links TRBV6-5 to TRBJ1-6; tentative D call: TRBD1 (5 bases). Looked up from germline, CDR1 is MNHEY and CDR2 is SVGAGI. CDR3 length: 13 amino acids. Trimming took 9 bases from V and 8 from J, leaving 14 bases between them. The CDR3, as DNA: TGTGCCAGTGCCCGGGACTCAGATTCACCCCTCCACTTT. It yields the protein CASARDSDSPLHF.

In its sample, this clonotype was seen a few times. The CDR3 DNA reads as TGTGCCAGCAGTTTGGGACAGCCTCGAGGGATCTACACCTTC. Protein sequence: CASSLGQPRGIYTF. The chain carries TRBV12-3 or TRBV12-4 and TRBJ1-2; TRBD1 agrees at 7 bases. CDR3 length equals 14 residues. V shed 3 bases and J 10 bases; nucleotides not matched to a gene: 11.

The V and J genes are TRBV24-1 and TRBJ2-1; D is undetermined. Germline loops: CDR1 KGHDR, CDR2 SFDVKD. Trimming pared 4 bases from V and 0 bases from J, leaving 9 bases between. The CDR3 is 15 amino acids. The CDR3 reads CATSDPRDSYNEQFF. The DNA for the CDR3 is TGTGCCACCAGTGACCCAAGGGACTCCTACAATGAGCAGTTCTTC.

This clonotype came up a few times. V and J are TRBV5-1 and TRBJ2-3; D remains unclear. Deletions cut 3 bases from V and 6 bases from J, with 8 bases between. CDR1 is SGHRS, CDR2 YFSETQ, per germline. The CDR3 is made up of 12 amino acids. CDR3 sequence reads: CASSSEADTQYF. In DNA form, the CDR3 reads TGCGCCAGCAGCTCAGAAGCCGATACGCAGTATTTT.

This chain connects TRBV6-8 to TRBJ1-2, with 9 positions matching TRBD1. CDR3 length: 13 residues. In germline, CDR1 is MNHGY, CDR2 SAAAGT. The trim removed 6 bases at V and 2 bases at J, leaving 1 base unmatched. The CDR3 nucleotides read TGTGCCAGCAGGGACAGGGGAAACTATGGCTACACCTTC. This codes for CASRDRGNYGYTF.

This chain uses TRBV4-3 with TRBJ2-5; the D gene is possibly TRBD2 (5 bases). Trimming cost V 1 base and J 1 base, with 10 bases left between them. Germline values: CDR1 LGHNA, CDR2 YSLEER. The length of the CDR3 is 15 residues. The CDR3 bases are TGCGCCAGCAGCCAAGTCAGCGGAACCCAAGAGACCCAGTACTTC. Amino acid sequence: CASSQVSGTQETQYF.

There are a few counts of this clonotype. The chain joins TRBV2 to TRBJ2-2; 8 bases map to TRBD2. Trimming at V came to 2 bases and at J to 4 bases, leaving 3 bases not matched to a gene. In germline, CDR1 is SNHLY, CDR2 FYNNEI. The CDR3 spans 15 residues. CDR3 DNA: TGTGCCAGCAGTGAAATAGCGGGGTTCACCGGGGAGCTGTTTTTT. This translates into CASSEIAGFTGELFF.

This clonotype appeared a few times. The V and J genes are TRBV29-1 and TRBJ2-1; 10 nucleotides match TRBD2. V dropped 7 bases and J dropped 4; count of bases not matched to a gene: 16. Germline V gene lookup returns CDR1 SQVTM and CDR2 ANQGSEA. There are 17 residues in the CDR3. CDR3 DNA: TGCAGCGCCGGGAGGCTAGCGGGAGTGCGCAGGTACAATGAGCAGTTCTTC. Translation gives CSAGRLAGVRRYNEQFF.

In this sample, this clonotype turned up a few times. V is TRBV12-3 or TRBV12-4 and J is TRBJ2-1, with 9 nucleotides matching TRBD2. The CDR3 sequence is 15 residues long. Germline trimming cut 7 bases from V and 6 bases from J; bases unmatched to any gene: 10. The CDR3 sequence: CASNPGTSLGNEQFF. In nucleotides, the CDR3 is TGTGCCAGCAACCCAGGGACTAGCCTTGGCAATGAGCAGTTCTTC.

Only a few counts were recorded for this clonotype. This chain links TRBV19 with TRBJ2-4; D gene unclear. Germline V gene lookup returns CDR1 LNHDA and CDR2 SQIVND (reference sequence). The CDR3 loop spans 13 amino acids. The V gene lost 1 base and the J gene lost 6 bases, with 7 bases spanning the gap. The CDR3 region has the DNA TGTGCCAGTAGTATAGGTGCCGGAAACATTCAGTACTTC. As protein: CASSIGAGNIQYF. Full variable domain (missing parts from reference TRBV19 and TRBJ2-4): DGGITQSPKYLFRKEGQNVTLSCEQNLNHDAMYWYRQDPGQGLRLIYYSQIVNDFQKGDIAEGYSVSREKKESFPLTVTSAQKNPTAFYLCASSIGAGNIQYFGAGTRLSVL.

The chain couples TRBV2 to TRBJ2-7, with D possibly TRBD2 on 5 matching bases. CDR1 SNHLY and CDR2 FYNNEI come from the germline V gene. Trimming removed 9 bases from V and 6 bases from J, with 15 bases in between. This CDR3 region has 12 residues. The CDR3 is CARGSGDFEQYF. CDR3 coding DNA: TGTGCCAGGGGGAGCGGTGATTTCGAGCAGTACTTC.

This clonotype occurred a few times. The chain carries TRBV7-8 and TRBJ2-3; possible D gene TRBD1, 7 bases. CDR1 and CDR2 from the germline V gene are SGHVS and FQNEAQ. The V end was cut by 1 base, the J end by 5 bases, with 10 bases between. The CDR3 consists of 14 residues. DNA of the CDR3: TGTGCCAGCAGCTTAGTCCAGGGGGGAGATACGCAGTATTTT. Its translation: CASSLVQGGDTQYF.

This clonotype was counted only a few times. The genes are TRBV28 and TRBJ2-7; D uncertain. CDR1 and CDR2 (germline): MDHEN, SYDVKM. The CDR3 loop spans 16 amino acids. Trimming took 3 bases from V and 3 from J, leaving 18 bases between them. CDR3 in DNA: TGTGCCAGCAGTTTGATGGAGCAGACGAGATTCTACGAGCAGTACTTC. This sequence encodes CASSLMEQTRFYEQYF. The whole variable domain, filled in from reference TRBV28 and TRBJ2-7, reads DVKVTQSSRYLVKRTGEKVFLECVQDMDHENMFWYRQDPGLGLRLIYFSYDVKMKEKGDIPEGYSVSREKKERFSLILESASTNQTSMYLCASSLMEQTRFYEQYFGPGTRLTVT.

J is TRBJ1-6 and V is TRBV2; possibly TRBD1 for D (5 bases). V lost 3 bases to trimming and J lost 0 bases, with 6 bases between them. This CDR3 has 15 amino acids. CDR1 is SNHLY, CDR2 FYNNEI, per germline. The CDR3 coding sequence is TGTGCCAGCAGTGATACAGGCTCCTATAATTCACCCCTCCACTTT. Translating it yields CASSDTGSYNSPLHF.

This sequence joins TRBV12-3 or TRBV12-4 and TRBJ2-3; a possible D gene is TRBD1 (6 bases). The CDR3 consists of 15 residues. Trimming took off 5 bases at V and 2 bases at J, with 14 bases between the two ends. CDR3 in DNA: TGTGCCAGCAGTACCACAGGGTCACACACAGATACGCAGTATTTT. It yields the protein CASSTTGSHTDTQYF.

Only a few counts were recorded for this clonotype. This chain connects TRBV7-8 to TRBJ2-7; D gene ambiguous. CDR1 is SGHVS, CDR2 FQNEAQ, per germline. The CDR3 covers 15 residues. Trimming removed 5 bases at V and 2 bases at J, with 16 bases between. CDR3 residues: CASSGRTRRPYEQYF. CDR3 nucleotides: TGTGCCAGCAGCGGAAGAACCCGGCGCCCCTACGAGCAGTACTTC.

This clonotype turned up a few times. The chain couples TRBV19 to TRBJ2-6; D may be TRBD2 (5 bases). This CDR3 comprises 17 residues. Trimming left V 6 bases short and J 4 bases short, with 19 bases between. Germline loops: CDR1 LNHDA, CDR2 SQIVND (reference sequence). The CDR3 region is CASSDRTRRTGANVLTF. DNA of the CDR3: TGTGCCAGTAGCGACCGGACCCGGAGGACCGGGGCCAACGTCCTGACTTTC.

Note on this clonotype: The CDR3 does not end in the conserved phenylalanine or tryptophan, so this is likely a read error. The rearrangement links TRBV7-4 to TRBJ2-5; 11 bases align to TRBD2. From germline, CDR1 is SGHVT and CDR2 SQSDAQ. The CDR3 has 16 residues. V dropped 4 bases and J dropped 5; count of bases not matched to a gene: 9. The CDR3 DNA reads TGTGCCAGCAGCTCCTATAGCGGGAGGGCCTTGGAGACCCAGTACTAC. This sequence encodes CASSSYSGRALETQYY.

The rearrangement uses TRBV10-3 and TRBJ1-1; D is undetermined. Germline V gene sequence: CDR1 ENHRY, CDR2 SYGVKD. V was shortened by 2 bases and J by 2 bases, with 15 bases between the two germline ends. The CDR3 covers 16 residues. CDR3 DNA: TGTGCCATCAGTGAGAACCCCGGGAGGAGTAACACTGAAGCTTTCTTT. Encoded protein: CAISENPGRSNTEAFF.

This clonotype was seen a few times. The V gene is TRBV7-9, the J gene TRBJ1-2; 8 bases match TRBD1. The CDR3 is 18 residues long. V was clipped by 5 bases and J by 7 bases; unmatched bases: 21. CDR1 is SEHNR, CDR2 FQNEAQ, per germline (reference sequence). The CDR3 nucleotides are TGTGCCAGCAGCCCCTCAGGGGCAAGACAGGGGCCTTGCTTTGGCTACACCTTC. Translated, it gives CASSPSGARQGPCFGYTF.

The chain recombines TRBV10-3 with TRBJ1-2; D might be TRBD1 (5 bases). This CDR3 region has 14 residues. V dropped 0 bases and J dropped 2 bases, with 7 bases sitting between them. Germline V gene lookup returns CDR1 ENHRY and CDR2 SYGVKD. The CDR3 DNA sequence: TGTGCCATCAGTGAGTCGACAGAAAACTATGGCTACACCTTC. This encodes CAISESTENYGYTF.

This chain joins TRBV6-6 and TRBJ1-4; 9 nucleotides align to TRBD1. The germline V gene has CDR1 MNHNY and CDR2 SVGAGI (reference sequence). This CDR3 spans 14 amino acids. V gave up 2 bases and J gave up 7 bases; unmatched junction bases: 2. Here the CDR3 reads CASSYRDRVEKLFF. For the CDR3, the DNA is TGTGCCAGCAGTTACCGGGACAGGGTTGAAAAACTGTTTTTT.

This clonotype was observed a handful of times. The rearrangement uses TRBV15 and TRBJ2-3; TRBD1 matches at 9 bases. This CDR3 has 16 amino acids. The germline V gene has CDR1 LNHNV and CDR2 YYDKDF (reference sequence). Trimming cost V 4 bases and J 6 bases; bases outside gene matches: 11. CDR3 sequence (DNA): TGTGCCACCAGCACCGTGTTTGGACAGGGGACGGATACGCAGTATTTT. Translating gives CATSTVFGQGTDTQYF.

This sequence joins TRBV12-3 or TRBV12-4 and TRBJ1-6; 8 bases line up with TRBD1. The J segment lost 9 bases and the V segment lost 5 bases, leaving 6 bases of the junction unmatched. The CDR3 spans 14 residues. This CDR3 reads CASSPTGGGSPLHF. Here the CDR3 DNA reads TGTGCCAGCAGTCCAACAGGGGGTGGTTCACCCCTCCACTTT.